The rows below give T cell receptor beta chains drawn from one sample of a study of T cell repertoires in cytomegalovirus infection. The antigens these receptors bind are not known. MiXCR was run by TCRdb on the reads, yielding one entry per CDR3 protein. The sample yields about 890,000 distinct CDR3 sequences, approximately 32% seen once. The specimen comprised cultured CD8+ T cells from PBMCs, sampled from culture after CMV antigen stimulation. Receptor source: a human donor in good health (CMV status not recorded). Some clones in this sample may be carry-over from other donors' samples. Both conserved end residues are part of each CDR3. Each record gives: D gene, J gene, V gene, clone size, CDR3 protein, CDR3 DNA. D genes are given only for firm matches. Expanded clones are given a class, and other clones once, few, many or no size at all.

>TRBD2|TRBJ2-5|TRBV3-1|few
CASSTGTTSQETQYF
TGTGCCAGCAGCACCGGGACTACCTCTCAAGAGACCCAGTACTTC
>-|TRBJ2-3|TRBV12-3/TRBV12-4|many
CASSPAWGADTQYF
TGTGCCAGCAGCCCGGCCTGGGGAGCAGATACGCAGTATTTT
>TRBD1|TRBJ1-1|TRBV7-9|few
CASSRQGSPEAFF
TGTGCCAGCAGTCGACAGGGAAGCCCTGAAGCTTTCTTT
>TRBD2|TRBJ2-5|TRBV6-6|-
CASSYLGTTGVETQYF
TGTGCCAGCAGTTATCTCGGGACTACAGGCGTAGAGACCCAGTACTTC
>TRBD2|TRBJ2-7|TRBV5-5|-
CASSQWTSGNYEQYF
TGTGCCAGCAGCCAATGGACTAGCGGAAACTACGAGCAGTACTTC
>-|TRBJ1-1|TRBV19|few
CASSIGPGMNTEAFF
TGTGCCAGTAGTATAGGCCCAGGGATGAACACTGAAGCTTTCTTT
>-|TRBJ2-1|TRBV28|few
CASSETSSYNEQFF
TGTGCCAGCAGCGAGACGAGCTCCTACAATGAGCAGTTCTTC
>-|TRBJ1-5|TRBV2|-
CASSGADNSNQPQHF
TGTGCCAGCAGTGGGGCAGATAATAGCAATCAGCCCCAGCATTTT
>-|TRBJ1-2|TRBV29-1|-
CSVRDVTNYGYTF
TGCAGCGTCAGGGACGTTACTAACTATGGCTACACCTTC
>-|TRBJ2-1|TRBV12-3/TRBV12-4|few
CASREAAYNEQFF
TGTGCCTCCCGGGAAGCGGCCTACAATGAGCAGTTCTTC
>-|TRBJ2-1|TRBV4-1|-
CASSQSGAPLNEQFF
TGCGCCAGCAGCCAGAGTGGGGCACCTCTTAATGAGCAGTTCTTC
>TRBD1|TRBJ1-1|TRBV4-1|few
CASSQLGTGGKNTEAFF
TGCGCCAGCAGCCAACTGGGGACAGGGGGTAAGAACACTGAAGCTTTCTTT
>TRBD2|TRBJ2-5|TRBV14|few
CASSQGGLAGGRETQYF
TGTGCCAGCAGCCAAGGAGGACTAGCGGGGGGTAGAGAGACCCAGTACTTC
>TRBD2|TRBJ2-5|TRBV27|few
CASSLLAGALPVTQYF
TGTGCCAGCAGTTTATTAGCGGGGGCCCTTCCAGTGACCCAGTACTTC
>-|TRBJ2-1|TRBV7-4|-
CASSFYGIAYNEQFF
TGTGCCAGCAGCTTCTACGGGATTGCCTACAATGAGCAGTTCTTC
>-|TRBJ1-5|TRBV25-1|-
CASSRAGDQPQHF
TGTGCCAGCAGTCGGGCAGGGGACCAGCCCCAGCATTTT
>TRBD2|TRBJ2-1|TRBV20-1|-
CSAKERAGGWNEQFF
TGCAGTGCAAAAGAACGAGCGGGGGGGTGGAATGAGCAGTTCTTC
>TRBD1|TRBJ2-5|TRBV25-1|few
CASSATDRGETQYF
TGTGCCAGCAGTGCTACGGACAGGGGAGAGACCCAGTACTTC
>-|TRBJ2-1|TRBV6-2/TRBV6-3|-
CASSDSKGSNEQFF
TGTGCCAGCAGTGACTCTAAAGGGTCCAATGAGCAGTTCTTC
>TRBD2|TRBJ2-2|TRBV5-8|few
CASSLRTSGALSGELFF
TGTGCCAGCAGCCTTCGGACTAGCGGGGCGCTCAGCGGGGAGCTGTTTTTT
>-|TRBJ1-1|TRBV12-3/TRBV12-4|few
CASSFVRALGDNTEAFF
TGTGCCAGCAGTTTTGTAAGGGCCTTGGGGGACAACACTGAAGCTTTCTTT